Presented here are 27 T cell receptor beta chains from one specimen sequenced in a study of blood T cell repertoires in COVID-19. Sequencing was performed with immunoSEQ multiplex PCR; in TCRdb, only in-frame clones are kept and a portion is missing. Found here are 250,000 to 300,000 clones, roughly nine tenths of them singletons; the top ten hold about 12%. Sequenced material: peripheral blood. These receptors came from a woman in her thirties with COVID-19, enrolled during active disease.

V is TRBV5-1 and J is TRBJ2-5; TRBD2 might be the D (5 bases). CDR1 SGHRS and CDR2 YFSETQ come from the germline V gene. Trimming removed 2 bases from V and 1 base from J, with 9 bases in between. The CDR3 runs to 14 residues. Here the CDR3 DNA reads TGCGCCAGCAGCTTCTTCGCGGGCCAAGAGACCCAGTACTTC. Its translation: CASSFFAGQETQYF.

The chain recombines TRBV7-8 with TRBJ1-6; no clear D gene. Trimming left V 2 bases short and J 10 bases short, with 18 bases between. The germline V gene encodes CDR1 SGHVS and CDR2 FQNEAQ. The CDR3 runs to 16 residues. CDR3 protein: CASSLQEPRVESPLHF. The CDR3, as DNA: TGTGCCAGCAGCTTACAAGAGCCGAGGGTGGAATCACCCCTCCACTTT.

A few counts support this clone. The chain recombines TRBV4-1 with TRBJ1-5; possible D gene TRBD1, 5 bases. Per the germline V gene, CDR1 is MGHRA and CDR2 is YSYEKL. V dropped 2 bases and J dropped 6 bases, with 14 bases sitting between them. The CDR3 is 15 residues long. As DNA, the CDR3 is TGCGCCAGCAGCCAATCGGGGGTTGCTGGTCAGCCCCAGCATTTT. As protein: CASSQSGVAGQPQHF.

The chain is built from TRBV19 and TRBJ1-1; tentatively, D is TRBD1 (5 bases). Trimming pared 4 bases from V and 11 bases from J, leaving 14 bases between. The CDR3 spans 12 residues. Germline V lookup: CDR1 LNHDA, CDR2 SQIVND (reference sequence). The CDR3 DNA reads as TGTGCCAGTAGTACCACGGGAGGGGCGGCTTTCTTT. This codes for CASSTTGGAAFF.

This clone was detected only once. This chain uses TRBV5-4 with TRBJ2-3, with D possibly TRBD1 on 7 matching bases. Trimming shortened V by 4 bases and J by 4 bases, and 16 bases separated the two germline ends. The germline CDR1 and CDR2 sequences are SGHNT and YYREEE (reference sequence). The CDR3 runs to 15 residues. In DNA form, the CDR3 reads TGTGCCAGCAGCGGAGGGGGCGCCGTTGCAGATACGCAGTATTTT. It specifies CASSGGGAVADTQYF.

This clone has a single count. The rearrangement links TRBV6-5 to TRBJ1-5; D is ambiguous. Germline V gene lookup returns CDR1 MNHEY and CDR2 SVGAGI. V gave up 6 bases and J gave up 0 bases, with 12 bases separating them. The CDR3 is 15 amino acids. DNA for the CDR3: TGTGCCAGCAGGCCCGGTCCCTATAGCAATCAGCCCCAGCATTTT. Amino acids: CASRPGPYSNQPQHF.

The V call is TRBV2, the J call TRBJ2-1, with D possibly TRBD2 on 6 matching bases. This CDR3 has 14 residues. CDR1 SNHLY and CDR2 FYNNEI come from the germline V gene. With 4 bases removed from V and 4 bases from J, the gap between germline ends came to 11 bases. CDR3 sequence reads: CASSVRLDYNEQFF. The DNA for the CDR3 is TGTGCCAGCAGTGTGCGACTAGATTACAATGAGCAGTTCTTC. Based on the CDR3 plus reference TRBV2 and TRBJ2-1, the full variable domain is EPEVTQTPSHQVTQMGQEVILRCVPISNHLYFYWYRQILGQKVEFLVSFYNNEISEKSEIFDDQFSVERPDGSNFTLKIRSTKLEDSAMYFCASSVRLDYNEQFFGPGTRLTVL.

V gene TRBV14 combines with J gene TRBJ1-1; 12 nucleotides match TRBD1. This CDR3 spans 17 amino acids. Germline V gene data show CDR1 as SGHDN and CDR2 as FVKESK. V gave up 1 base and J gave up 10 bases; unmatched junction bases: 13. CDR3 amino acids: CASSQVDTGTGGFGAFF. The CDR3 DNA reads TGTGCCAGCAGCCAAGTTGACACCGGGACAGGGGGCTTTGGAGCTTTCTTT.

The chain combines TRBV18 with TRBJ2-7, with D unresolved. CDR3 size: 15 residues. Germline values: CDR1 KGHSH, CDR2 LQKENI. V was clipped by 1 base and J by 4 bases, with 14 bases between them. CDR3 amino acids: CASSPLQRELYEQYF. CDR3 in DNA: TGTGCCAGCTCACCACTTCAACGAGAACTGTACGAGCAGTACTTC.

The gene calls are TRBV5-5 and TRBJ2-2; D remains ambiguous. Per germline, CDR1 SGHKS and CDR2 YYEKEE (reference sequence). The V and J ends lost 0 bases and 4 bases respectively, with 13 bases between them. The CDR3 spans 16 residues. CDR3 amino acids: CASSLDANRGTGELFF. DNA for the CDR3: TGTGCCAGCAGCTTGGACGCGAACCGTGGCACCGGGGAGCTGTTTTTT.

The chain uses TRBV19 and TRBJ2-1, with D uncertain. The length of the CDR3 is 16 residues. Germline values: CDR1 LNHDA, CDR2 SQIVND (reference sequence). Trimming cost V 1 base and J 4 bases, with 14 bases left between them. CDR3 coding DNA: TGTGCCAGTAGTATAGTACCCGCTACCCAATACAATGAGCAGTTCTTC. The encoded protein is CASSIVPATQYNEQFF.

This clone was detected a few times. J is TRBJ1-1 and V is TRBV7-9; TRBD1 might be the D (5 bases). Germline V lookup: CDR1 SEHNR, CDR2 FQNEAQ (reference sequence). The ends were cut back, 7 bases at V and 5 bases at J, with 14 bases in the middle. The CDR3 extends over 13 amino acids. This CDR3 reads CASTLGGRTEAFF. CDR3 sequence (DNA): TGTGCCAGCACCTTGGGGGGGAGGACTGAAGCTTTCTTT.

The rearrangement links TRBV15 to TRBJ2-2; D not resolved. Germline V gives CDR1 LNHNV, CDR2 YYDKDF (reference sequence). The CDR3 is made up of 13 amino acids. The V end was cut by 2 bases, the J end by 7 bases, with 8 bases between. The CDR3 is CATSRQVFGELFF. DNA of the CDR3: TGTGCCACCAGCAGACAGGTCTTCGGGGAGCTGTTTTTT.

V and J are TRBV18 and TRBJ2-6, with 14 bases that match TRBD2. CDR3 length: 19 residues. Germline V gene lookup returns CDR1 KGHSH and CDR2 LQKENI. V gave up 2 bases and J gave up 0 bases; unmatched junction bases: 3. The CDR3 protein is CASSPGLAGGSSGANVLTF. The DNA for the CDR3 is TGTGCCAGCTCACCAGGACTAGCGGGGGGCAGCTCTGGGGCCAACGTCCTGACTTTC.

This chain joins TRBV3-1 (or the pseudogene TRBV3-2) and TRBJ2-1; D perhaps matches TRBD2 (6 bases). Germline lookup yields CDR1 LGHDT and CDR2 YNNKEL (reference sequence). V dropped 1 base and J dropped 7 bases, with 17 bases sitting between them. The CDR3 is made up of 16 amino acids. The CDR3 region has the DNA TGTGCCAGCAGCCAAGTGGCTAAGGAGGGAAAGAATGAGCAGTTCTTC. It specifies CASSQVAKEGKNEQFF.

The V gene is TRBV18, the J gene TRBJ1-1; D gene ambiguous. Germline loops: CDR1 KGHSH, CDR2 LQKENI. This CDR3 has 15 amino acids. The V end was cut by 5 bases, the J end by 9 bases, with 22 bases between. CDR3: CASSVESRSYSKAFF. The CDR3 nucleotides read TGTGCCAGCTCAGTGGAGAGTCGGTCCTATTCTAAAGCTTTCTTT. Full variable domain (outside the CDR3, taken from reference TRBV18 and TRBJ1-1): NAGVMQNPRHLVRRRGQEARLRCSPMKGHSHVYWYRQLPEEGLKFMVYLQKENIIDESGMPKERFSAEFPKEGPSILRIQQVVRGDSAAYFCASSVESRSYSKAFFGQGTRLTVV.

The genes are TRBV6-5 and TRBJ1-5; D unresolved. The CDR3 contains 15 residues. Germline V gene data show CDR1 as MNHEY and CDR2 as SVGAGI. The V and J ends lost 5 bases and 2 bases respectively, with 13 bases between them. The CDR3 DNA is TGTGCCAGCAGTACGGGAAGTTGGGGCAATCAGCCCCAGCATTTT. Amino acids: CASSTGSWGNQPQHF.

The J gene is TRBJ2-6, the V gene TRBV10-3, with D maybe TRBD1 (6 bases). The CDR3 runs to 16 residues. CDR1 is ENHRY and CDR2 is SYGVKD in the germline V gene. Trimming removed 2 bases at V and 0 bases at J, with 8 bases between. For the CDR3, the DNA is TGTGCCATCAGTGAGGGACAGTTCTCTGGGGCCAACGTCCTGACTTTC. Its translation is CAISEGQFSGANVLTF.

The chain has TRBV6-1 and TRBJ1-5; 9 nucleotides agree with TRBD1. The CDR3 loop spans 15 amino acids. V lost 3 bases, J lost 7 bases, and 7 bases stayed unmatched. CDR1 and CDR2 from the germline V gene are MNHNS and SASEGT. The CDR3 loop reads CASSDPTGGGQPQHF. The CDR3 nucleotides are TGTGCCAGCAGTGATCCTACAGGGGGCGGACAGCCCCAGCATTTT.

This chain connects TRBV7-9 to TRBJ1-4, with D perhaps TRBD1 (6 bases). Germline-derived CDR1 and CDR2 are SEHNR and FQNEAQ (reference sequence). Trimming stripped 9 bases from V and 0 bases from J, with 8 bases between. The CDR3 extends over 13 amino acids. Here the CDR3 DNA reads TGTGCCAGACAGGGTGCAACTAATGAAAAACTGTTTTTT. Its translation: CARQGATNEKLFF.

The chain recombines TRBV6-5 with TRBJ2-1; a weak D match, TRBD2 (7 bases). V shed 10 bases and J shed 5 bases, with 12 bases lying between them. This CDR3 contains 12 residues. CDR1 and CDR2 from the germline V gene are MNHEY and SVGAGI. This chain's CDR3 is CAIRGAHNEQFF. The CDR3 DNA is TGTGCCATTCGGGGGGCCCACAATGAGCAGTTCTTC.

The gene calls are TRBV6-5 and TRBJ2-2, with unresolved D. This CDR3 is built from 15 residues. Germline-derived CDR1 and CDR2 are MNHEY and SVGAGI. V lost 2 bases and J lost 1, with 8 bases in between. CDR3 nucleotides: TGTGCCAGCAGTTACAGAAGCGAGAACACCGGGGAGCTGTTTTTT. This encodes CASSYRSENTGELFF.

The chain has TRBV18 and TRBJ2-1, with TRBD1 as a possible D gene (6 bases). The V and J ends lost 3 bases and 2 bases respectively, with 14 bases between them. CDR1 and CDR2 (germline): KGHSH, LQKENI. CDR3 length: 16 residues. CDR3 sequence reads: CASSPPGDPTYNEQFF. The DNA for the CDR3 is TGTGCCAGCTCACCCCCAGGGGATCCAACCTACAATGAGCAGTTCTTC.

The chain is built from TRBV9 and TRBJ2-7, with a tentative D call TRBD1 (5 bases). The V and J ends lost 1 base and 8 bases respectively, with 13 bases between them. CDR1 SGDLS and CDR2 YYNGEE come from the germline V gene. The CDR3 runs to 13 residues. Here the CDR3 reads CASSVSGRDKQYF. The CDR3 bases are TGTGCCAGCAGCGTATCGGGCAGGGATAAGCAGTACTTC.

This chain uses TRBV7-9 with TRBJ2-7; maybe TRBD2 (6 bases). This CDR3 region has 14 residues. V lost 8 bases to trimming and J lost 2 bases, with 16 bases between them. CDR1 and CDR2 from the germline V gene are SEHNR and FQNEAQ (reference sequence). CDR3 region: CASSPPASAYEQYF. The CDR3 nucleotides read TGTGCCAGCTCCCCCCCTGCTAGCGCCTACGAGCAGTACTTC.

The chain carries TRBV18 and TRBJ2-2; D not certain. The germline gives CDR1 KGHSH, CDR2 LQKENI. Trimming stripped 2 bases from V and 2 bases from J, with 12 bases between. This CDR3 has 16 residues. The CDR3 bases are TGTGCCAGCTCACCAGACCAGGTGTATAACACCGGGGAGCTGTTTTTT. The encoded protein is CASSPDQVYNTGELFF. The full variable domain, rest sourced from reference TRBV18 and TRBJ2-2, is NAGVMQNPRHLVRRRGQEARLRCSPMKGHSHVYWYRQLPEEGLKFMVYLQKENIIDESGMPKERFSAEFPKEGPSILRIQQVVRGDSAAYFCASSPDQVYNTGELFFGEGSRLTVL.

This clone was counted a few times. J is TRBJ2-7 and V is TRBV7-9, with a weak D call TRBD1 (6 bases). CDR1 is SEHNR, CDR2 FQNEAQ, per germline (reference sequence). V gave up 3 bases and J gave up 0 bases, with 9 bases separating them. This CDR3 has 14 amino acids. The CDR3, as DNA: TGTGCCAGCAGCTTGGACAGTAACTCCTACGAGCAGTACTTC. It yields the protein CASSLDSNSYEQYF.